One sample yielded the 12 T cell receptor beta chains listed below, sequenced in a study of blood T cell repertoires in COVID-19. The table came from immunoSEQ multiplex PCR; TCRdb's copy has only in-frame clones and leaves some out. The table shows 200,000 to 250,000 clones, with about 80% occurring only once. The sequenced material came from peripheral blood. The receptors stem from a man aged 25-45 years who had recovered from COVID-19.

V gene TRBV18 combines with J gene TRBJ2-5; 8 bases line up with TRBD1. Germline lookup yields CDR1 KGHSH and CDR2 LQKENI. The CDR3 runs 13 residues. The V and J ends lost 6 bases and 5 bases, in that order; junction bases with no gene match: 5. CDR3 amino acids: CASSRQGRETQYF. CDR3 DNA: TGTGCCAGCTCTCGACAGGGGCGGGAGACCCAGTACTTC.

The chain couples TRBV4-1 to TRBJ2-5, with 9 bases identical to TRBD2. V gave up 1 base and J gave up 4 bases; unmatched junction bases: 4. Germline V gene data show CDR1 as MGHRA and CDR2 as YSYEKL. The CDR3 consists of 15 residues. CDR3 bases: TGCGCCAGCAGCCAAGCTAGCGGGGTAATAGAGACCCAGTACTTC. Residues: CASSQASGVIETQYF.

The CDR3 loop is CASSLEVLSPLHF. The CDR3 coding sequence is TGTGCCAGCAGTTTAGAGGTGCTTTCACCCCTCCACTTT. The V and J genes are TRBV28 and TRBJ1-6; no firm D call. Germline V gives CDR1 MDHEN, CDR2 SYDVKM. The CDR3 has 13 amino acids. V dropped 2 bases and J dropped 9 bases, with 8 bases sitting between them. Supplemented by reference TRBV28 and TRBJ1-6, the full variable domain reads DVKVTQSSRYLVKRTGEKVFLECVQDMDHENMFWYRQDPGLGLRLIYFSYDVKMKEKGDIPEGYSVSREKKERFSLILESASTNQTSMYLCASSLEVLSPLHFGNGTRLTVT.

The V call is TRBV12-5, the J call TRBJ1-1, with 7 positions matching TRBD1. The J segment lost 11 bases and the V segment lost 2 bases, leaving 8 bases of the junction unmatched. CDR3 length equals 13 residues. The germline gives CDR1 LGHNT, CDR2 FRNRAP. In nucleotides, the CDR3 is TGTGCTAGTGGTTTGAGGACAGGAAGTACGGCTTTCTTT. Residues: CASGLRTGSTAFF. The variable domain in full, completed from reference TRBV12-5 and TRBJ1-1, reads DARVTQTPRHKVTEMGQEVTMRCQPILGHNTVFWYRQTMMQGLELLAYFRNRAPLDDSGMPKDRFSAEMPDATLATLKIQPSEPRDSAVYFCASGLRTGSTAFFGQGTRLTVV.

The chain is built from TRBV10-3 and TRBJ1-4; 7 positions match TRBD1. The CDR3 contains 15 residues. Germline loops: CDR1 ENHRY, CDR2 SYGVKD. V dropped 4 bases and J dropped 5; count of bases not matched to a gene: 7. The CDR3 loop reads CAISARTGPNEKLFF. In nucleotides, the CDR3 is TGTGCCATCAGTGCGAGGACAGGTCCCAATGAAAAACTGTTTTTT.

The chain joins TRBV4-1 to TRBJ2-3; D is unresolved. In germline, CDR1 is MGHRA, CDR2 YSYEKL. The CDR3 length is 12 residues. V shed 1 base and J shed 5 bases, with 4 bases lying between them. As DNA, the CDR3 is TGCGCCAGCAGCCAAGCTATAGATACGCAGTATTTT. Translated: CASSQAIDTQYF.

The J gene is TRBJ2-7, the V gene TRBV28; D ambiguous. The CDR3 runs 13 residues. The V gene's germline CDR1 is MDHEN and CDR2 SYDVKM. Trimming stripped 3 bases from V and 0 bases from J, with 6 bases between. CDR3 in DNA: TGTGCCAGCAGTTTGGGCAGCTCCTACGAGCAGTACGTC. This gives the protein CASSLGSSYEQYV.

The rearrangement joins TRBV6-5 to TRBJ2-7, with D perhaps matching TRBD1 (6 bases). V lost 7 bases and J 6 bases, leaving 16 bases between the germline ends. The length of the CDR3 is 13 residues. Looked up from germline, CDR1 is MNHEY and CDR2 is SVGAGI. The CDR3 coding sequence is TGTGCCAGCACTAAACTGGGGGCTGGCGAGCAGTACGTC. This translates into CASTKLGAGEQYV.

This clone was detected only once. J is TRBJ2-3 and V is TRBV5-4; D might be TRBD2 (5 bases). The CDR3 is 16 residues long. From germline, CDR1 is SGHNT and CDR2 YYREEE (reference sequence). The ends were cut back, 3 bases at V and 0 bases at J, with 14 bases in the middle. The CDR3 region has the DNA TGTGCCAGCAGCTCGGAGGCAGGTAGAAGCACAGATACGCAGTATTTT. This encodes CASSSEAGRSTDTQYF.

V usage is TRBV4-1 and J usage is TRBJ2-2; 7 nucleotides align to TRBD1. Germline V CDR1 and CDR2: MGHRA, YSYEKL. J lost 3 bases, V lost 0 bases, and 7 bases had no gene match. The CDR3 sequence is 17 residues long. CDR3 coding DNA: TGCGCCAGCAGCCAAGACAGCCTCAGGGGGTACACCGGGGAGCTGTTTTTT. Translating gives CASSQDSLRGYTGELFF.

V and J are TRBV29-1 and TRBJ1-1; the D is unclear. The CDR3 is 12 amino acids. V dropped 5 bases and J dropped 1 base, with 8 bases sitting between them. The germline gives CDR1 SQVTM, CDR2 ANQGSEA. The CDR3 region is CSVWAGNTEAFF. In DNA, the CDR3 is TGCAGCGTTTGGGCAGGGAACACTGAAGCTTTCTTT.

The genes are TRBV19 and TRBJ1-5; no clear D gene. Germline V gene sequence: CDR1 LNHDA, CDR2 SQIVND (reference sequence). The CDR3 runs to 16 residues. V was cut by 3 bases and J by 1 base, with 13 bases left in between. CDR3 DNA sequence: TGTGCCAGTAGTATGACGCGGGGTCTCAGCAATCAGCCCCAGCATTTT. This translates into CASSMTRGLSNQPQHF.